This entry lists 2 T cell receptor beta chains sequenced from one sample in a study of cytomegalovirus exposure and HLA in healthy donors. PCR used 60 Vbeta primers and 13 Jbeta primers. Profiling relied on immunoSEQ multiplex PCR, and the TCRdb table lists in-frame clones only, not all of them. The data contain about 130,000 clones, approximately 80% of them singletons. The material sequenced was PBMCs. The receptors were gathered from a man aged 45-60 years in good health and CMV-seronegative.

The CDR3 bases are TGCGCCAGCAGCCCCGGGGGCGGGGGCACTGAAGCTTTCTTT. Translating gives CASSPGGGGTEAFF. The chain uses TRBV5-1 and TRBJ1-1; perhaps TRBD1 as D (6 bases). Trimming pared 4 bases from V and 4 bases from J, leaving 14 bases between. Germline CDR1 and CDR2: SGHRS and YFSETQ. The CDR3 contains 14 residues.

The chain employs TRBV6-6 and TRBJ2-4; possible D gene TRBD2, 5 bases. This CDR3 has 14 amino acids. Germline V gene sequence: CDR1 MNHNY, CDR2 SVGAGI (reference sequence). Trimming took 8 bases from V and 5 from J, leaving 16 bases between them. The CDR3 protein is CASRPLGGQNIQYF. The CDR3 DNA reads TGTGCCAGCCGACCGCTCGGAGGTCAAAACATTCAGTACTTC.